This TCR beta chain was retrieved from a study of T cell changes during pregnancy in multiple sclerosis. V was trimmed by 0 bases and J by 1 base, leaving 15 bases between them. Germline V gene lookup returns CDR1 MGHRA and CDR2 YSYEKL. The CDR3 consists of 17 residues. Profiling relied on immunoSEQ multiplex PCR, and the TCRdb table lists in-frame clones only, not all of them. The sample has around 70,000 clones, more than 75% seen once. The chain combines TRBV4-1 with TRBJ1-1; D gene unclear. The clonotype originates from a female donor with multiple sclerosis, enrolled in a pregnancy study. The specimen was peripheral blood, collected in the third trimester of pregnancy. The CDR3 sequence: CASSQDTRVLRNTEAFF. The CDR3 nucleotides read TGCGCCAGCAGCCAAGATACGAGGGTCCTGAGGAACACTGAAGCTTTCTTT.